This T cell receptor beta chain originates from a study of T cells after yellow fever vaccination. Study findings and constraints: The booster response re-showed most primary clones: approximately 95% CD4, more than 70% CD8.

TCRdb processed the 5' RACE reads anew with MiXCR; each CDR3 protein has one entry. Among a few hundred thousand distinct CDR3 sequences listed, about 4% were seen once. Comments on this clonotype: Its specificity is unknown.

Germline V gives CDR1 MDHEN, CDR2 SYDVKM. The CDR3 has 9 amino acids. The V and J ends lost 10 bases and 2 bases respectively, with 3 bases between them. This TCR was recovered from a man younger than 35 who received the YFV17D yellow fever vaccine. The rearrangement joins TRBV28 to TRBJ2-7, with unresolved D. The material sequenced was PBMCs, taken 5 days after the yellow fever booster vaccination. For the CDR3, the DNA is TGTGCCACCGCCTACGAGCAGTACGTC. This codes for CATAYEQYV.